These T cell receptor beta chains were read from a single sample in a study of CD8+ T cells in alopecia areata. Produced via immunoSEQ multiplex PCR; TCRdb's table is partial and in-frame only. In the table there are 150,000 to 200,000 clones, approximately 49% of which are singletons. Sequences were derived from CD8+ T cells sorted from blood, sampled at week 52, from a patient treated with tofacitinib. These receptor sequences come from a human donor with alopecia areata. CDR3s include the opening cysteine and the closing phenylalanine or tryptophan. Fields, in order: D gene, clone size, V gene, J gene, CDR3 protein, CDR3 DNA. The D gene is left open where the match is weak. Clone size is given for some rows only: seen once, a few or many times, or a class if the clone is expanded.

D: -
size: -
V: TRBV2
J: TRBJ2-1
CDR3: CARDGGPPNNEQFF
DNA: TGTGCCAGAGATGGAGGGCCGCCCAACAATGAGCAGTTCTTC

D: -
size: -
V: TRBV19
J: TRBJ2-3
CDR3: CASSPGRGTDTQYF
DNA: TGTGCCAGTAGCCCGGGTCGCGGCACAGATACGCAGTATTTT

D: -
size: -
V: TRBV30
J: TRBJ1-2
CDR3: CAWSVGQAGYTF
DNA: TGTGCCTGGAGTGTAGGCCAGGCCGGCTACACCTTC

D: TRBD1
size: few
V: TRBV30
J: TRBJ2-3
CDR3: CAWSQTGGGTDTQYF
DNA: TGTGCCTGGAGCCAGACAGGGGGCGGCACAGATACGCAGTATTTT

D: TRBD1
size: -
V: TRBV5-1
J: TRBJ2-7
CDR3: CASGFRTGTYEQYF
DNA: TGCGCCAGCGGTTTTAGGACAGGGACCTACGAGCAGTACTTC

D: -
size: -
V: TRBV27
J: TRBJ1-5
CDR3: CASSLVVGDDQPQHF
DNA: TGTGCCAGCAGTTTAGTTGTTGGGGACGACCAGCCCCAGCATTTT

D: TRBD1
size: few
V: TRBV7-8
J: TRBJ2-5
CDR3: CASSLEGTGGETQYF
DNA: TGTGCCAGCAGCTTAGAGGGGACAGGGGGAGAGACCCAGTACTTC

D: -
size: -
V: TRBV5-6
J: TRBJ2-7
CDR3: CASRLQESYEQYF
DNA: TGTGCCAGCAGGTTACAGGAGAGCTACGAGCAGTACTTC

D: TRBD2
size: few
V: TRBV6-5
J: TRBJ2-1
CDR3: CASGTSANERIF
DNA: TGTGCCAGCGGGACTAGCGCCAATGAGAGGATCTTC

D: -
size: few
V: TRBV12-5
J: TRBJ1-2
CDR3: CASGLVRPYGYTF
DNA: TGTGCTAGTGGTTTGGTACGACCATATGGCTACACCTTC

D: -
size: -
V: TRBV7-9
J: TRBJ2-1
CDR3: CASSPGRTTYNEQFF
DNA: TGTGCCAGCAGCCCAGGACGGACAACCTACAATGAGCAGTTCTTC

D: TRBD2
size: -
V: TRBV7-9
J: TRBJ2-2
CDR3: CASSPAAGGGTGELFF
DNA: TGTGCCAGCAGCCCCGCTGCGGGGGGTGGCACCGGGGAGCTGTTTTTT

D: -
size: -
V: TRBV25-1
J: TRBJ1-5
CDR3: CASSESDRPNQPQHF
DNA: TGTGCCAGCAGTGAATCGGACAGACCCAATCAGCCCCAGCATTTT

D: -
size: -
V: TRBV5-6
J: TRBJ1-1
CDR3: CASSVGFPTNTEAFF
DNA: TGTGCCAGCAGCGTAGGGTTCCCGACGAACACTGAAGCTTTCTTT

D: -
size: -
V: TRBV6-5
J: TRBJ2-3
CDR3: CASQGDSTDTQYF
DNA: TGTGCCAGTCAAGGGGACAGCACAGATACGCAGTATTTT

D: -
size: few
V: TRBV4-3
J: TRBJ1-2
CDR3: CASSQVPGEGYGYTF
DNA: TGCGCCAGCAGCCAAGTTCCAGGCGAAGGCTATGGCTACACCTTC

D: TRBD1
size: -
V: TRBV9
J: TRBJ2-5
CDR3: CASSGPGTGGQETQYF
DNA: TGTGCCAGCAGCGGCCCCGGGACAGGGGGCCAAGAGACCCAGTACTTC

D: -
size: few
V: TRBV19
J: TRBJ1-5
CDR3: CASSIQRDYQPQHF
DNA: TGTGCCAGTAGTATTCAAAGGGATTATCAGCCCCAGCATTTT

D: -
size: once
V: TRBV4-1
J: TRBJ2-7
CDR3: CASSQDRGYEQYF
DNA: TGCGCCAGCAGCCAAGATCGGGGGTACGAGCAGTACTTC

D: TRBD2
size: -
V: TRBV5-1
J: TRBJ2-3
CDR3: CASSLVVAGDTDTQYF
DNA: TGCGCCAGCAGCTTGGTAGTAGCGGGGGACACAGATACGCAGTATTTT

D: -
size: -
V: TRBV7-3
J: TRBJ2-2
CDR3: CASSSPGTNTGELFF
DNA: TGTGCCAGCAGCTCCCCCGGGACAAACACCGGGGAGCTGTTTTTT

D: -
size: -
V: TRBV27
J: TRBJ2-2
CDR3: CASRAHSAGELFF
DNA: TGTGCCAGCAGGGCCCATAGCGCCGGGGAGCTGTTTTTT

D: -
size: -
V: TRBV6-5
J: TRBJ2-3
CDR3: CASSYLPGSQGDTQYF
DNA: TGTGCCAGCAGTTACTTGCCCGGGTCACAAGGAGATACGCAGTATTTT

D: TRBD2
size: -
V: TRBV27
J: TRBJ2-7
CDR3: CASSLSGRGDYEQYF
DNA: TGTGCCAGCAGTTTATCCGGGCGGGGGGACTACGAGCAGTACTTC

D: -
size: -
V: TRBV27
J: TRBJ1-2
CDR3: CASSLAGWDGYTF
DNA: TGTGCCAGCAGTTTGGCAGGGTGGGATGGCTACACCTTC

D: TRBD1
size: -
V: TRBV27
J: TRBJ1-6
CDR3: CASSPGTARRNSPLHF
DNA: TGTGCCAGCAGTCCCGGGACAGCTCGTCGTAATTCACCCCTCCACTTT

D: -
size: few
V: TRBV15
J: TRBJ2-1
CDR3: CATSSAVVEQFF
DNA: TGTGCCACCAGCAGTGCCGTAGTGGAGCAGTTCTTC

D: -
size: -
V: TRBV7-3
J: TRBJ2-5
CDR3: CASSPGSGETQYF
DNA: TGTGCCAGCAGCCCAGGGTCAGGGGAGACCCAGTACTTC

D: TRBD1
size: -
V: TRBV5-6
J: TRBJ2-5
CDR3: CASRLRGRETQYF
DNA: TGTGCCAGCAGATTGAGGGGGCGCGAGACCCAGTACTTC

D: -
size: many
V: TRBV29-1
J: TRBJ1-1
CDR3: CSVAPSTEAFF
DNA: TGCAGCGTAGCTCCTAGCACTGAAGCTTTCTTT

D: -
size: few
V: TRBV14
J: TRBJ1-1
CDR3: CASSQFLQGEAFF
DNA: TGTGCCAGCAGCCAGTTCCTACAGGGTGAAGCTTTCTTT

D: TRBD1
size: -
V: TRBV4-3
J: TRBJ1-6
CDR3: CASSQEGQGGSPLHF
DNA: TGCGCCAGCAGCCAAGAGGGACAGGGCGGCTCACCCCTCCACTTT

D: -
size: -
V: TRBV12-5
J: TRBJ1-2
CDR3: CASGFGVGSYGYTF
DNA: TGTGCTAGTGGTTTCGGGGTCGGGAGTTATGGCTACACCTTC

D: TRBD1
size: -
V: TRBV27
J: TRBJ1-2
CDR3: CASREGAQVRPFYGYTF
DNA: TGTGCCAGCCGGGAGGGGGCACAGGTACGACCCTTTTATGGCTACACCTTC

D: TRBD1
size: few
V: TRBV5-6
J: TRBJ2-7
CDR3: CASSLQGYPYEQYF
DNA: TGTGCCAGCAGCTTACAGGGGTACCCCTACGAGCAGTACTTC

D: -
size: -
V: TRBV6-5
J: TRBJ1-2
CDR3: CASSYIPAGNYGYTF
DNA: TGTGCCAGCAGTTACATTCCGGCAGGGAACTATGGCTACACCTTC

D: -
size: -
V: TRBV19
J: TRBJ2-1
CDR3: CASSGGNEQFF
DNA: TGTGCCAGTAGTGGGGGTAATGAGCAGTTCTTC